The 13 T cell receptor beta chains below all came from one sample that was sequenced in a study of T cell responses to AZD1222 COVID-19 vaccine. Repertoires were generated with immunoSEQ multiplex PCR, while TCRdb's copy carries only in-frame clones and drops some. Among fewer than 150,000 clones, about 87% were seen once, and the ten largest hold 1.5% to 2%. Sequenced material: peripheral blood, taken on day 0 of AZD1222 vaccination. The receptors here all came from an adult in good health.

This sequence joins TRBV4-2 and TRBJ1-1, with 8 bases fitting TRBD1. CDR3 size: 13 residues. V was pared by 2 bases and J by 11 bases, with 7 bases of the junction left unmatched. The V gene's germline CDR1 is LGHNA and CDR2 YNFKEQ. CDR3 nucleotides: TGTGCCAGCAGCCAAATGGACAGGGCAGGGGCTTTCTTT. Protein sequence: CASSQMDRAGAFF.

V usage is TRBV7-2 and J usage is TRBJ2-7, with TRBD1 as a possible D gene (6 bases). The CDR3 has 16 amino acids. V gave up 2 bases and J gave up 0 bases, with 14 bases separating them. In germline, CDR1 is SGHTA, CDR2 FQGNSA. DNA of the CDR3: TGTGCCAGCAGCTTACCAGAGGGGGTTCCCTCCTACGAGCAGTACTTC. Amino acids: CASSLPEGVPSYEQYF.

In this sample, this clone turned up many times. In the same sample, other DNA sequences code for this CDR3. This chain uses TRBV7-8 with TRBJ1-1; 7 bases line up with TRBD1. Trimming cost V 5 bases and J 1 base; bases outside gene matches: 4. Germline V gene data show CDR1 as SGHVS and CDR2 as FQNEAQ. The CDR3 is 14 residues long. Here the CDR3 DNA reads TGTGCCAGCAGCCTTGGGACAGCGAACACTGAAGCTTTCTTT. This encodes CASSLGTANTEAFF.

The V and J genes are TRBV6-2 or TRBV6-3 and TRBJ1-2, with D unresolved. Trimming shortened V by 6 bases and J by 0 bases, and 11 bases separated the two germline ends. This CDR3 is built from 14 residues. Germline values: CDR1 MNHEY, CDR2 SVGEGT. CDR3 loop: CASSRVGSNYGYTF. The CDR3 DNA sequence: TGTGCCAGCAGCCGCGTTGGATCTAACTATGGCTACACCTTC.

The V gene is TRBV25-1, the J gene TRBJ2-1; D unresolved. Germline V lookup: CDR1 MGHDK, CDR2 SYGVNS. The CDR3 runs 13 residues. Trimming removed 2 bases at V and 6 bases at J, with 8 bases between. The CDR3 region is CASSEGSSNEQFF. DNA for the CDR3: TGTGCCAGCAGTGAAGGTTCATCCAATGAGCAGTTCTTC. The full variable domain, completed using reference TRBV25-1 and TRBJ2-1, is EADIYQTPRYLVIGTGKKITLECSQTMGHDKMYWYQQDPGMELHLIHYSYGVNSTEKGDLSSESTVSRIRTEHFPLTLESARPSHTSQYLCASSEGSSNEQFFGPGTRLTVL.

The chain employs TRBV19 and TRBJ2-7; D is tentatively TRBD1 or TRBD2 (6 bases each). The CDR3 extends over 11 amino acids. In germline, CDR1 is LNHDA, CDR2 SQIVND (reference sequence). Trimming removed 1 base from V and 10 bases from J, with 8 bases in between. In DNA form, the CDR3 reads TGTGCCAGTAGTATAGGCGGGACACAGTACTTC. Amino acid sequence: CASSIGGTQYF.

This clone was counted once. The chain links TRBV2 to TRBJ2-1; 13 bases agree with TRBD2. Trimming cost V 6 bases and J 10 bases; bases outside gene matches: 9. The CDR3 extends over 15 amino acids. Germline V CDR1 and CDR2: SNHLY, FYNNEI. CDR3: CASSRTSGSSGEQFF. The CDR3 nucleotides are TGTGCCAGCAGCCGGACTAGCGGGAGCTCGGGGGAGCAGTTCTTC.

This chain uses TRBV28 with TRBJ1-3; a weak D match, TRBD1 (5 bases). With 5 bases removed from V and 3 bases from J, the gap between germline ends came to 14 bases. CDR3 length: 15 amino acids. Germline CDR1 is MDHEN and CDR2 is SYDVKM. CDR3 amino acids: CASSRVGASGNTIYF. CDR3 bases: TGTGCCAGCAGTCGAGTTGGGGCTAGTGGAAACACCATATATTTT.

The chain recombines TRBV24-1 with TRBJ2-7, with a possible D match to TRBD2 (5 bases). Trimming took off 3 bases at V and 5 bases at J, with 10 bases between the two ends. Per germline, CDR1 KGHDR and CDR2 SFDVKD. The CDR3 loop spans 13 amino acids. In DNA form, the CDR3 reads TGTGCCACCAGTGATCCGACTACGCACGAGCAGTACTTC. Encoded protein: CATSDPTTHEQYF.

The chain links TRBV7-6 to TRBJ2-7; 11 bases are a match to TRBD1. The germline V gene encodes CDR1 SGHVS and CDR2 FNYEAQ. The V gene end was trimmed by 5 bases and the J gene end by 1 base; junction bases not matched to a gene: 7. This CDR3 comprises 16 residues. CDR3 bases: TGTGCCAGCAGCGGCAGAGGGACAGGGGGGTCCTACGAGCAGTACTTC. This translates into CASSGRGTGGSYEQYF.

This clone was observed once. The V gene is TRBV30, the J gene TRBJ1-6, with D maybe TRBD1 (6 bases). V gave up 5 bases and J gave up 6 bases, with 11 bases separating them. The CDR3 has 13 residues. Germline V gene data show CDR1 as GTSNPN and CDR2 as SVGIG (reference sequence). In nucleotides, the CDR3 is TGTGCCTGGGGGGGGCAGCTTAATTCACCCCTCCACTTT. Translating gives CAWGGQLNSPLHF.

A word on this clone: This sequence may be a read error, since a much larger clone differs from it by one base. The V call is TRBV7-9, the J call TRBJ1-1; the D is unclear. From germline, CDR1 is SEHNR and CDR2 FQNEAQ (reference sequence). CDR3 length: 12 amino acids. The germline V and J ends were trimmed by 4 bases and 0 bases, with 3 bases remaining between them. CDR3 sequence (DNA): TGTGCCAGCAGCTCCATGAACACTGAAGCTTTCTTT. This sequence encodes CASSSMNTEAFF.

This clone was observed once. The chain is built from TRBV6-5 and TRBJ2-1; tentatively, D is TRBD2 (5 bases). Germline V lookup: CDR1 MNHEY, CDR2 SVGAGI. This CDR3 is 12 amino acids long. Trimming left V 8 bases short and J 7 bases short, with 12 bases between. The CDR3 sequence: CASLGLGNEQFF. CDR3 nucleotides: TGTGCCAGCTTAGGACTGGGAAATGAGCAGTTCTTC.